This T cell receptor (beta chain) was sequenced during a study of shared clonotypes between healthy human individuals. Assay: immunoSEQ multiplex PCR; the TCRdb copy retains only in-frame clones and omits some. The table has about 2.4 million clones, roughly 93% seen once. The specimen was naive CD4+ T cells from PBMCs. The subset was: CD45RA+ positively selected. This clonotype was obtained from a man aged 18 to 29 in good health. Some clones in this sample may be carry-over from other donors' samples.

CDR3 loop: CASSEIQGEAGELFF. In DNA form, the CDR3 reads TGTGCCAGCAGTGAAATCCAGGGGGAAGCCGGGGAGCTGTTTTTT. The rearrangement links TRBV6-1 to TRBJ2-2; 7 nucleotides match TRBD1. This CDR3 comprises 15 residues. Germline V gene lookup returns CDR1 MNHNS and CDR2 SASEGT. Trimming removed 2 bases from V and 6 bases from J; junction bases left unmatched: 6.